This record looks at one T cell receptor beta chain sequence and its context. This entry is derived from a study of glioma-infiltrating T cells after dendritic cell vaccination. Stated time point: after dendritic cell vaccination, including at tumor progression/relapse. CDR3 length: 14 residues. V lost 3 bases and J lost 5, with 11 bases in between. CDR1 and CDR2 (germline): PRHDT, FYEKMQ (reference sequence). Some clones are missing from TCRdb's copy, which holds only in-frame ones; the method was immunoSEQ multiplex PCR. The sample holds approximately 85,000 clones; 85% are singletons and the top ten take around 9.3%.

The starting material was blood, obtained after dendritic cell vaccination. This receptor was taken from a human donor with glioblastoma. This sequence joins TRBV13 and TRBJ1-5; no firm D call. CDR3 sequence reads: CASSFGAQDQPQHF. The CDR3 bases are TGTGCCAGCAGCTTTGGTGCACAAGATCAGCCCCAGCATTTT.